Following are 31 T cell receptor beta chains from one sample sequenced in a study of vaccination and CD4 T cells after COVID-19. Sequencing of cultured CD4+ T cell DNA used the Oncomine TCR Beta short-read assay. TCRdb fed the PCR reads into MiXCR, producing one record per CDR3 protein. Among 11,000 to 15,000 distinct CDR3 sequences listed, roughly a third were seen once. The antigens for these receptors are not known. Treatment denoted: approximately 11-day PBMC culture with coronavirus spike peptide pools or control peptides (ViraFEST assay). The sequenced sample was cultured CD4+ T cells from blood. These receptors all come from a human donor with COVID-19.

The chain combines TRBV30 with TRBJ2-1; TRBD1 is a possible D gene (6 bases). CDR3 size: 13 residues. V was clipped by 4 bases and J by 5 bases, with 12 bases between them. Germline-derived CDR1 and CDR2 are GTSNPN and SVGIG (reference sequence). CDR3 sequence reads: CAWMWGLNNEQFF. The CDR3 DNA follows: TGTGCCTGGATGTGGGGGCTCAACAATGAGCAGTTCTTC.

The sample holds a few counts of this clonotype. V is TRBV7-2 and J is TRBJ1-3, with D perhaps TRBD1 (5 bases). Germline V gene sequence: CDR1 SGHTA, CDR2 FQGNSA. Between the trimmed V and J ends, which lost 1 base and 5 bases, there was a span of 15 bases. The CDR3 has 16 amino acids. In DNA form, the CDR3 reads TGTGCCAGCAGCTTAGTATCAGGGCTGGCGAGAAACACCATATATTTT. Translating gives CASSLVSGLARNTIYF.

CDR3 region: CASSYPSTDTQYF. The CDR3 DNA is TGTGCCAGCAGTTACCCTAGCACAGATACGCAGTATTTT. This chain links TRBV6-5 with TRBJ2-3; D unresolved. Germline V gives CDR1 MNHEY, CDR2 SVGAGI. There are 13 residues in the CDR3. V lost 2 bases and J 0 bases, leaving 3 bases between the germline ends.

This clonotype came up a few times. The genes are TRBV2 and TRBJ1-5; 7 positions agree with TRBD1. Losses at the gene ends were 6 bases for V and 3 bases for J; bases not matched to a gene: 2. The germline CDR1 and CDR2 sequences are SNHLY and FYNNEI. The CDR3 has 13 residues. CDR3 protein: CASRDRSNQPQHF. The CDR3 DNA sequence: TGTGCCAGCAGGGACAGGTCCAATCAGCCCCAGCATTTT.

This clonotype is medium-sized in the sample. The rearrangement links TRBV6-5 to TRBJ1-1; D is uncertain. This CDR3 has 14 amino acids. The V gene's germline CDR1 is MNHEY and CDR2 SVGAGI. V shed 6 bases and J shed 3 bases, with 14 bases lying between them. The CDR3 DNA reads as TGTGCCAGCAGAGACTCGGGGTTACACACTGAAGCTTTCTTT. It specifies CASRDSGLHTEAFF.

V and J are TRBV5-1 and TRBJ1-5; unclear D gene. The V gene lost 0 bases and the J gene lost 4 bases, with 17 bases spanning the gap. CDR1 is SGHRS, CDR2 YFSETQ, per germline. The CDR3 totals 17 residues. The CDR3 is CASSLDGEGSPNQPQHF. The CDR3 bases are TGCGCCAGCAGCTTGGATGGAGAGGGATCCCCTAATCAGCCCCAGCATTTT. Supplemented by reference TRBV5-1 and TRBJ1-5, the full variable domain reads KAGVTQTPRYLIKTRGQQVTLSCSPISGHRSVSWYQQTPGQGLQFLFEYFSETQRNKGNFPGRFSGRQFSNSRSEMNVSTLELGDSALYLCASSLDGEGSPNQPQHFGDGTRLSIL.

The genes are TRBV2 and TRBJ2-1, with 13 bases aligning to TRBD2. Germline V gene lookup returns CDR1 SNHLY and CDR2 FYNNEI. The CDR3 runs 14 residues. Trimming cost V 7 bases and J 10 bases; bases outside gene matches: 7. The DNA for the CDR3 is TGTGCCAGCAAGGGGACTAGCGGGGACTTCGAGCAGTTCTTC. Its protein is CASKGTSGDFEQFF.

The V and J genes are TRBV20-1 and TRBJ2-3, with TRBD2 matching 12 bases. There are 18 residues in the CDR3. V lost 4 bases and J lost 4; bases outside the gene matches: 15. Germline values: CDR1 DFQATT, CDR2 SNEGSKA (reference sequence). For the CDR3, the DNA is TGCAGTGCTACCACCCTAGCGGGGGGGCCGGGGTTCGCAGATACGCAGTATTTT. It yields the protein CSATTLAGGPGFADTQYF.

This chain links TRBV6-4 with TRBJ2-6; tentatively, D is TRBD1 (6 bases). Looked up from germline, CDR1 is MRHNA and CDR2 is SNTAGT. V lost 3 bases, J lost 0 bases, and 9 bases lay in between. CDR3 length equals 16 residues. CDR3: CASSETGFSGANVLTF. For the CDR3, the DNA is TGTGCCAGCAGTGAGACAGGCTTCTCTGGGGCCAACGTCCTGACTTTC.

This clonotype was counted between two and nine times. This sequence joins TRBV19 and TRBJ2-1; perhaps D is TRBD1 or TRBD2 (6 bases each). The V end lost 2 bases, the J end lost 8 bases, and 19 bases lay between the germline ends. This CDR3 is built from 16 residues. Per germline, CDR1 LNHDA and CDR2 SQIVND (reference sequence). The CDR3 coding sequence is TGTGCCAGTAGTATATTCAGCACGGGGGCGGTCCATGAGCAGTTCTTC. This gives the protein CASSIFSTGAVHEQFF.

V and J are TRBV24-1 and TRBJ2-3; 12 nucleotides agree with TRBD1. The ends lost 3 bases at V and 5 bases at J; junction bases unmatched: 5. The CDR3 sequence is 16 residues long. The germline CDR1 and CDR2 sequences are KGHDR and SFDVKD. The CDR3 coding sequence is TGTGCCACCAGTGATGAGGGACAGGGGGCTGGAGATACGCAGTATTTT. Amino acid sequence: CATSDEGQGAGDTQYF.

The rearrangement uses TRBV19 and TRBJ2-5, with 8 bases aligning to TRBD2. With 1 base clipped from V and 5 bases from J, the junction kept 3 bases outside the gene matches. CDR3 length: 14 residues. Germline CDR1 LNHDA, CDR2 SQIVND (reference sequence). As DNA, the CDR3 is TGTGCCAGTAGTATAGGTCGACTAGCGGAGACCCAGTACTTC. Its protein is CASSIGRLAETQYF.

There are a few counts of this clonotype. The chain has TRBV19 and TRBJ2-7; the match to TRBD2 covers 7 bases. Losses at the gene ends were 5 bases for V and 5 bases for J; bases not matched to a gene: 12. The CDR3 totals 15 residues. Germline V CDR1 and CDR2: LNHDA, SQIVND (reference sequence). The CDR3 loop is CASSLRAPGGHEQYF. The CDR3 region has the DNA TGTGCCAGTAGTCTCCGGGCCCCGGGGGGTCACGAGCAGTACTTC.

This clonotype has a handful of counts. The V call is TRBV30, the J call TRBJ1-1, with D perhaps matching TRBD1 (6 bases). Germline V lookup: CDR1 GTSNPN, CDR2 SVGIG (reference sequence). The CDR3 runs to 13 residues. The V end lost 1 base, the J end lost 1 base, and 7 bases lay between the germline ends. The CDR3 loop is CAWSAGANTEAFF. CDR3 in DNA: TGTGCCTGGAGTGCGGGGGCGAACACTGAAGCTTTCTTT. The full variable domain, with the rest looked up from reference TRBV30 and TRBJ1-1, is SQTIHQWPATLVQPVGSPLSLECTVEGTSNPNLYWYRQAAGRGLQLLFYSVGIGQISSEVPQNLSASRPQDRQFILSSKKLLLSDSGFYLCAWSAGANTEAFFGQGTRLTVV.

V gene TRBV7-9 combines with J gene TRBJ2-2, with TRBD2 matching 8 bases. CDR3 length: 16 amino acids. Germline V gene lookup returns CDR1 SEHNR and CDR2 FQNEAQ (reference sequence). The trim removed 4 bases at V and 0 bases at J, leaving 4 bases unmatched. CDR3 nucleotide sequence: TGTGCCAGCAGCTCGGCGGGGGGAGCGAACACCGGGGAGCTGTTTTTT. Translated, it gives CASSSAGGANTGELFF. The full variable domain, rest sourced from reference TRBV7-9 and TRBJ2-2, is DTGVSQNPRHKITKRGQNVTFRCDPISEHNRLYWYRQTLGQGPEFLTYFQNEAQLEKSRLLSDRFSAERPKGSFSTLEIQRTEQGDSAMYLCASSSAGGANTGELFFGEGSRLTVL.

The chain couples TRBV20-1 to TRBJ1-1; 8 nucleotides align to TRBD1. V shed 1 base, J shed 5 bases, and the junction held 6 bases outside the gene matches. CDR1 and CDR2 from the germline V gene are DFQATT and SNEGSKA (reference sequence). This CDR3 region has 14 residues. CDR3 amino acids: CSARGTQGVTEAFF. In nucleotides, the CDR3 is TGCAGTGCTAGAGGGACACAGGGGGTAACTGAAGCTTTCTTT.

V is TRBV20-1 and J is TRBJ2-7; weak D call: TRBD1 (5 bases). The CDR3 spans 17 residues. Germline-derived CDR1 and CDR2 are DFQATT and SNEGSKA (reference sequence). Trimming shortened V by 6 bases and J by 0 bases, and 24 bases separated the two germline ends. CDR3 region: CSAYKGVITTSSYEQYF. CDR3 bases: TGCAGTGCCTATAAAGGGGTGATAACCACCAGCTCCTACGAGCAGTACTTC.

There are a few counts of this clonotype. The J gene is TRBJ1-3, the V gene TRBV6-1, with D uncertain. Germline values: CDR1 MNHNS, CDR2 SASEGT. Trimming pared 7 bases from V and 4 bases from J, leaving 8 bases between. The CDR3 totals 12 residues. The CDR3 region is CASISSGNTIYF. For the CDR3, the DNA is TGTGCCAGCATTAGCTCCGGAAACACCATATATTTT.

This clonotype was seen a few times. The rearrangement links TRBV7-8 to TRBJ1-2, with D maybe TRBD1 (5 bases). Trimming took 2 bases from V and 5 from J, leaving 18 bases between them. This CDR3 region has 16 residues. In germline, CDR1 is SGHVS, CDR2 FQNEAQ. The CDR3 region is CASSLSVVGGVYGYTF. DNA of the CDR3: TGTGCCAGCAGCTTAAGTGTGGTTGGAGGGGTTTATGGCTACACCTTC. The complete variable domain, with remaining parts taken from reference TRBV7-8 and TRBJ1-2, reads GAGVSQSPRYKVAKRGQDVALRCDPISGHVSLFWYQQALGQGPEFLTYFQNEAQLDKSGLPSDRFFAERPEGSVSTLKIQRTQQEDSAVYLCASSLSVVGGVYGYTFGSGTRLTVV.

A few counts support this clonotype. Germline and junction disagree at one end, which may indicate a read error. DNA of the CDR3: TGTGCCAGTAGCTTAGAAAGGACAGGGTACGGTGGCTACACCTTC. Translated, it gives CASSLERTGYGGYTF. The rearrangement uses TRBV7-2 and TRBJ1-2, with TRBD1 matching 8 bases. CDR3 length: 15 residues. In germline, CDR1 is SGHTA, CDR2 FQGNSA.

There are a few counts of this clonotype. The chain employs TRBV7-2 and TRBJ2-3; tentative D call: TRBD2 (5 bases). V was cut by 5 bases and J by 1 base, with 13 bases left in between. In germline, CDR1 is SGHTA, CDR2 FQGNSA. This CDR3 is built from 15 residues. As DNA, the CDR3 is TGTGCCAGCAGCCCGGACTCCCTTGGCACAGATACGCAGTATTTT. It translates to CASSPDSLGTDTQYF.

This chain uses TRBV11-2 with TRBJ2-1, with a tentative D call TRBD2 (6 bases). Looked up from germline, CDR1 is SGHAT and CDR2 is FQNNGV. This CDR3 region has 17 residues. V lost 4 bases and J lost 0, with 16 bases in between. CDR3 nucleotides: TGTGCCAGCAGCTCGAACCGGGGGTCCAGCTCCTACAATGAGCAGTTCTTC. As protein: CASSSNRGSSSYNEQFF.

The genes are TRBV14 and TRBJ1-2; TRBD1 matches 7 bases. Looked up from germline, CDR1 is SGHDN and CDR2 is FVKESK. The length of the CDR3 is 13 residues. J lost 2 bases, V lost 3 bases, and 0 bases had no gene match. The CDR3 loop reads CASSQTGNYGYTF. CDR3 nucleotide sequence: TGTGCCAGCAGCCAGACAGGGAACTATGGCTACACCTTC.

This clonotype was seen more than once but under ten times. The chain joins TRBV2 to TRBJ1-5; possibly TRBD1 for D (6 bases). Germline CDR1 reads SNHLY; CDR2 reads FYNNEI. Trimming removed 4 bases at V and 0 bases at J, with 10 bases between. The CDR3 extends over 15 amino acids. The CDR3 region is CASSGDIYSNQPQHF. In nucleotides, the CDR3 is TGTGCCAGCAGTGGGGACATTTATAGCAATCAGCCCCAGCATTTT.

Remarks on this clonotype: Compared with germline, one end of the junction differs, possibly owing to a read error. The V call is TRBV7-7, the J call TRBJ2-1; D possibly corresponds to TRBD2 (7 bases). The CDR3 sequence is 15 residues long. Germline V gives CDR1 SSHAT, CDR2 FNYEAQ (reference sequence). This CDR3 is CASSLATGGIDEQFF. In nucleotides, the CDR3 is TGTGCTAGCAGCTTAGCGACGGGGGGCATAGATGAGCAGTTCTTC.

This clonotype appeared once. The junction shows a germline mismatch at one end, possibly a read error. The V call is TRBV5-3, the J call TRBJ2-7, with 9 bases aligning to TRBD1. TRBV5-3 is an open reading frame whose function is uncertain. The CDR3 totals 15 residues. The CDR3 bases are TGTGCCAGCAGCTTTCCGGGACAGGGAGAGTACGAGCAGTACTTC. Protein: CASSFPGQGEYEQYF.

For the CDR3, the DNA is TGTGCCAGCAGTTACGGGGGGGGGCCCTCAGATACGCAGTATTTT. It translates to CASSYGGGPSDTQYF. V and J are TRBV6-5 and TRBJ2-3; tentatively, D is TRBD2 (7 bases). V gave up 2 bases and J gave up 4 bases, with 13 bases separating them. CDR1 and CDR2 (germline): MNHEY, SVGAGI. CDR3 size: 15 residues.

This chain links TRBV7-2 with TRBJ1-1; 10 bases agree with TRBD1. Per the germline V gene, CDR1 is SGHTA and CDR2 is FQGNSA. CDR3 size: 14 residues. The ends lost 3 bases at V and 7 bases at J; junction bases unmatched: 5. CDR3 region: CASSLRTGGLEAFF. CDR3 DNA: TGTGCCAGCAGCTTGCGGACAGGGGGGCTTGAAGCTTTCTTT.

This clonotype has just a few counts. The CDR3 region has the DNA TGTGCCTGGAGTGGACAATACGAGCAGTACTTC. Amino acid sequence: CAWSGQYEQYF. This chain connects TRBV30 to TRBJ2-7; D gene uncertain. Deletions cut 1 base from V and 4 bases from J, with 5 bases between. Germline loops: CDR1 GTSNPN, CDR2 SVGIG (reference sequence). The CDR3 spans 11 residues.

V gene TRBV7-9 combines with J gene TRBJ2-7; D gene ambiguous. Germline V gene lookup returns CDR1 SEHNR and CDR2 FQNEAQ (reference sequence). The CDR3 contains 13 residues. Trimming took 2 bases from V and 3 from J, leaving 8 bases between them. CDR3 in DNA: TGTGCCAGCAGCTTAACACACAGCTACGAGCAGTACTTC. Translation gives CASSLTHSYEQYF. Variable domain in full (rest from reference TRBV7-9 and TRBJ2-7): DTGVSQNPRHKITKRGQNVTFRCDPISEHNRLYWYRQTLGQGPEFLTYFQNEAQLEKSRLLSDRFSAERPKGSFSTLEIQRTEQGDSAMYLCASSLTHSYEQYFGPGTRLTVT.

By share, this clonotype ranks as medium-sized. The chain combines TRBV24-1 with TRBJ1-1; D uncertain. Germline assignment: CDR1 KGHDR and CDR2 SFDVKD. V was cut by 0 bases and J by 11 bases, with 15 bases left in between. This CDR3 spans 14 amino acids. The CDR3 loop reads CATSDLLDRPLAFF. In DNA, the CDR3 is TGTGCCACCAGTGATTTGCTAGACCGACCTTTGGCTTTCTTT.